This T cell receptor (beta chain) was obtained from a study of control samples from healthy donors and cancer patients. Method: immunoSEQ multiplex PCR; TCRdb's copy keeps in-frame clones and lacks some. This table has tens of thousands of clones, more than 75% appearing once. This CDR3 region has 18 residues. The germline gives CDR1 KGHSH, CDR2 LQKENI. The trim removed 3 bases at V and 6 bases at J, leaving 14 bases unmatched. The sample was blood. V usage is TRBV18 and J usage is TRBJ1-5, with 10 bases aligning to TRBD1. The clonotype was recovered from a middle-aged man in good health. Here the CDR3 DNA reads TGTGCCAGCTCACCTACGCCGGGACAGGGGCAGGTCGGTCAGCCCCAGCATTTT. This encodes CASSPTPGQGQVGQPQHF.